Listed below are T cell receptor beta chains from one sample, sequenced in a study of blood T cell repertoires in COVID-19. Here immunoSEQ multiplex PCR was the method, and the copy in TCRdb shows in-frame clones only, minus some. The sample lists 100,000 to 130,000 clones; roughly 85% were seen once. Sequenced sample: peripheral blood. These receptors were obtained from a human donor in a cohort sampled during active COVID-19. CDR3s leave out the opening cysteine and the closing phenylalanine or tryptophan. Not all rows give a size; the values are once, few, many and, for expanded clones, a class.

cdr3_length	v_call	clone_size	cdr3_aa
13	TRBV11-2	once	ASSLERIQQETQY
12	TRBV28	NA	ASSSGGGDYGYT
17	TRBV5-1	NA	ASSSSGGPLYQAKNIQY
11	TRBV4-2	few	ASSQGQDYGYT
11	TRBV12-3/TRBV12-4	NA	ASGINRDSPLH
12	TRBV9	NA	ASSVDPGSYEQY
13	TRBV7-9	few	ASSLAGTANSPLH
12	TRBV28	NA	ASTGPGTRDTQY
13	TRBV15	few	ATSIGSGVGSPLH
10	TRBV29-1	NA	SVVGATYEQY
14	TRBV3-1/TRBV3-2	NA	ASSQATHSYNSPLH
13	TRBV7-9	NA	ASSFGGYSTDTQY
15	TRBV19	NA	ASSWNSGGPLTYEQY
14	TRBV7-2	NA	ASSLGSPSALYGYT
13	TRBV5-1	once	ASTEGPSGTNVLT
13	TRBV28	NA	ASSLSGWLDYGYT
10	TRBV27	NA	ASSQGGDTQY
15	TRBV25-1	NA	ASSGPGRPSGANVLT
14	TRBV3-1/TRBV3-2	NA	ASSSRQGVNNSPLH
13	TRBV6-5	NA	ASSYSGTGRETQY
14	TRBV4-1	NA	ASSQDPGQDNQPQH
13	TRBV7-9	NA	ASSQAGGGYNEQF
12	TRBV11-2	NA	ASSPRTGNNEQF
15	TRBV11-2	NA	ASSLDLWQGNNNEQF
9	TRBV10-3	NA	AIRSDFWAF
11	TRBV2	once	ARGQTDTDTQY
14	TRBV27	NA	ASSRKAGGVEDTQY
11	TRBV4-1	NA	ASSQDRDREAF
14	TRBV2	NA	ASSERPSGQDYTQY
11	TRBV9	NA	ASSARVAGELF
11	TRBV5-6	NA	ASTTGYSYEQY
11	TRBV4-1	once	ASSSGLGYGYT
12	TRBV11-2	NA	ASSLGTTPAEAF
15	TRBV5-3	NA	ARSPHPGLNRRYEQY
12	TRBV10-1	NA	ASSSRRDRDTQY
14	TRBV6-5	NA	ASSYSSGRPNTEAF
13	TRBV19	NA	ASGPTSGRYNEQF
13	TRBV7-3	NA	ASSSGGVNTGELF
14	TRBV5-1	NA	ASSLFPAGDTYEQY
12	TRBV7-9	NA	ASSPEPSTDTQY
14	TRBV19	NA	ASSIRGAGDTDTQY
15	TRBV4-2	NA	ASSPEREGRAKNIQY
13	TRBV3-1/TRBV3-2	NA	ASSLIPGTNEKLF
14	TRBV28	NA	ASSTRDRGPQETQY
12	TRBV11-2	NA	ASSYGTGGYEQY
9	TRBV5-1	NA	ASSNDRDYT
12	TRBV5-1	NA	ASSLLSGGQPQH
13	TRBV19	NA	ASSQGQGAADGYT